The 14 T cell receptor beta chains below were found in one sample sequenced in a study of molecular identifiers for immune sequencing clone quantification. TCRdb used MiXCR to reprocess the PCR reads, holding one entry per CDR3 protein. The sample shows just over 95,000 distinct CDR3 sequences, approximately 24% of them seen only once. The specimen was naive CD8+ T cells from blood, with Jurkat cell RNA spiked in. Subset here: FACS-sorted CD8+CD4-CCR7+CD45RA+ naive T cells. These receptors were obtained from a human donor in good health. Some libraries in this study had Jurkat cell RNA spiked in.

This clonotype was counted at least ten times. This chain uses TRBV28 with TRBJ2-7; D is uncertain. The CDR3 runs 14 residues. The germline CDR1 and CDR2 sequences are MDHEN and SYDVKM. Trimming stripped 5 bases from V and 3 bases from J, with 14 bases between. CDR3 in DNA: TGTGCCAGCAGTCAAATTGACATGTTCTACGAGCAGTACTTC. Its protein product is CASSQIDMFYEQYF.

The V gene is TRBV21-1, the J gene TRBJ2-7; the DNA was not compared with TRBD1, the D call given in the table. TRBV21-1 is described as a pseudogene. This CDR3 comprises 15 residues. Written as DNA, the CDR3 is TGTGCCAGCAGCAAAGGGGACAGGGCGGGCGACGAGCAGTACTTC. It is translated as CASSKGDRAGDEQYF.

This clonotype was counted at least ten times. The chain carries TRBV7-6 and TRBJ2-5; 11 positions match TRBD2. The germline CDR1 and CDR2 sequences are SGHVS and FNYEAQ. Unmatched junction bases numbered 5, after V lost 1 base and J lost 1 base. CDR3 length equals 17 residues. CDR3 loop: CASSLVGLAGFQETQYF. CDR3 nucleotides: TGTGCCAGCAGCTTAGTAGGACTAGCGGGCTTCCAAGAGACCCAGTACTTC.

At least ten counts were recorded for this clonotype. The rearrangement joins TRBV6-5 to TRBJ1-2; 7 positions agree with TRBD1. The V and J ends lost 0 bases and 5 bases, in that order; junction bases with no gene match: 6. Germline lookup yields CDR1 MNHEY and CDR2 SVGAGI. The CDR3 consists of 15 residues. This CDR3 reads CASSYSLGTAYGYTF. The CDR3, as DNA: TGTGCCAGCAGTTACTCGCTAGGGACAGCTTATGGCTACACCTTC.

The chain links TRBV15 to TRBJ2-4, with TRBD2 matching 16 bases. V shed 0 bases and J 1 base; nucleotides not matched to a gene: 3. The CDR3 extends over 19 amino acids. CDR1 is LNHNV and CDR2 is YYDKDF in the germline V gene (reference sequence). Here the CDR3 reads CATSREGLAGGPAKNIQYF. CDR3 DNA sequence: TGTGCCACCAGCAGAGAGGGACTAGCGGGGGGGCCGGCCAAAAACATTCAGTACTTC.

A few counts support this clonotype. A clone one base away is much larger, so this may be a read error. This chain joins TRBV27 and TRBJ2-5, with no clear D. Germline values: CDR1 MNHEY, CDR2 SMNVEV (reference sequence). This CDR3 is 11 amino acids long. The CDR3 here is CASGAPPTPYF. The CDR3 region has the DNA TGTGCCAGCGGAGCCCCCCCGACCCCGTACTTC.

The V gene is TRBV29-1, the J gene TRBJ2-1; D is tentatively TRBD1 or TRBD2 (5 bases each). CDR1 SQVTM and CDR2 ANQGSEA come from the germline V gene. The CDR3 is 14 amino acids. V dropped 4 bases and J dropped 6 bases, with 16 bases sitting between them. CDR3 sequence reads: CSVVMRGGGNEQFF. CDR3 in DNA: TGCAGCGTTGTTATGAGGGGTGGGGGCAATGAGCAGTTCTTC.

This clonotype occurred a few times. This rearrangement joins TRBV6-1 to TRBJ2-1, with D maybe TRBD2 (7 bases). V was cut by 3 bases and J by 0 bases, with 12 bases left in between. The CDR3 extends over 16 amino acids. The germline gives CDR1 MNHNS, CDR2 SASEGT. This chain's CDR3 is CASSEWRGRSYNEQFF. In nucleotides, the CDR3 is TGTGCCAGCAGTGAGTGGCGGGGGCGCTCCTACAATGAGCAGTTCTTC.

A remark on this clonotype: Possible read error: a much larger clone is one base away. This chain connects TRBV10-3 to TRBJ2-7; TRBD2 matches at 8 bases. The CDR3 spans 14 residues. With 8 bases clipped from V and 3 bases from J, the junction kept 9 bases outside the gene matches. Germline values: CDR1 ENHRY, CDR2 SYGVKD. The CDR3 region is CAIGREGGVYEQYF. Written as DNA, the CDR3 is TGTGCCATCGGCCGGGAGGGGGGCGTCTACGAGCAGTACTTC.

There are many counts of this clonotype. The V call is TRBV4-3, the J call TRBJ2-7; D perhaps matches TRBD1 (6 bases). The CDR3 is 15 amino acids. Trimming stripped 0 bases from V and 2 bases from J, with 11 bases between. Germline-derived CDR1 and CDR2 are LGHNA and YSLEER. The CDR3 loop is CASSQEVPGAYEQYF. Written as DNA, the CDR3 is TGCGCCAGCAGCCAAGAGGTCCCAGGGGCCTACGAGCAGTACTTC.

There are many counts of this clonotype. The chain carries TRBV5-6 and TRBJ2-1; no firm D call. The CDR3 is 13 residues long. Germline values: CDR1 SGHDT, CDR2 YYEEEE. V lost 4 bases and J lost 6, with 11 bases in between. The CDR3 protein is CASSPTDLNEQFF. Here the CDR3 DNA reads TGTGCCAGCAGCCCGACGGACCTCAATGAGCAGTTCTTC.

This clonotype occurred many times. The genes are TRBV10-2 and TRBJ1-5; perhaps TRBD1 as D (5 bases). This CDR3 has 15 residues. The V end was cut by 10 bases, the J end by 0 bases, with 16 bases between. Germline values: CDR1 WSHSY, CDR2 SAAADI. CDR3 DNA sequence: TGCGCCACCAGGGCAGGGTATGATAGCAATCAGCCCCAGCATTTT. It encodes CATRAGYDSNQPQHF.

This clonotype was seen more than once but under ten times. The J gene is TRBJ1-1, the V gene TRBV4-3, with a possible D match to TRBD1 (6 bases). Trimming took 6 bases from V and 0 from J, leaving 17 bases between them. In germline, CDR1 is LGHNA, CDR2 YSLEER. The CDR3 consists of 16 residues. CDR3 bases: TGCGCCAGCAGACCCCGGCGGGGGGACATGAACACTGAAGCTTTCTTT. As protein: CASRPRRGDMNTEAFF.

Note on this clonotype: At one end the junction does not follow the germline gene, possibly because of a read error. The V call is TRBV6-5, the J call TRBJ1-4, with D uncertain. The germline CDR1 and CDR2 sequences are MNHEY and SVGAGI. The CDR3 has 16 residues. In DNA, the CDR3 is TGCGCCAGCAGCCAAGAGGCGGTAGTCAATAATGGAAAACTGTTTTTT. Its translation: CASSQEAVVNNGKLFF.